The 15 T cell receptor beta chains listed next were all sequenced from one sample in a study of early T cells in non-severe SARS-CoV-2 infection. Each CDR3 protein is one row after TCRdb ran MiXCR on the 5' RACE reads. The table records more than 25,000 distinct CDR3 sequences, about 4.5% of them present only once. The material sequenced was whole blood. These receptor sequences come from an adult who was a healthcare worker with PCR-confirmed SARS-CoV-2 infection or an uninfected control (not recorded which).

This clonotype was picked up a small number of times. This chain joins TRBV7-9 and TRBJ2-2, with D perhaps matching TRBD2 (6 bases). The germline V gene has CDR1 SEHNR and CDR2 FQNEAQ (reference sequence). The CDR3 contains 17 residues. V shed 5 bases and J shed 0 bases, with 16 bases lying between them. CDR3 residues: CASSALGGAANTGELFF. In nucleotides, the CDR3 is TGTGCCAGCAGCGCATTAGGAGGGGCCGCGAACACCGGGGAGCTGTTTTTT.

This chain links TRBV5-4 with TRBJ2-7, with 11 positions matching TRBD2. This CDR3 is 16 amino acids long. CDR1 is SGHNT, CDR2 YYREEE, per germline (reference sequence). The V gene end was trimmed by 3 bases and the J gene end by 6 bases; junction bases not matched to a gene: 11. Here the CDR3 reads CASSSLQASGRFEQYF. In DNA form, the CDR3 reads TGTGCCAGCAGCTCCCTCCAGGCTAGCGGGAGGTTCGAGCAGTACTTC. Full variable domain (missing parts from reference TRBV5-4 and TRBJ2-7): ETGVTQSPTHLIKTRGQQVTLRCSSQSGHNTVSWYQQALGQGPQFIFQYYREEENGRGNFPPRFSGLQFPNYSSELNVNALELDDSALYLCASSSLQASGRFEQYFGPGTRLTVT.

This clonotype was detected many times. The chain employs TRBV7-9 and TRBJ2-3; D is possibly TRBD2 (6 bases). This CDR3 region has 16 residues. Trimming left V 2 bases short and J 6 bases short, with 18 bases between. Germline CDR1 reads SEHNR; CDR2 reads FQNEAQ (reference sequence). The CDR3: CASSLWGDPGTDTQYF. CDR3 DNA: TGTGCCAGCAGCTTATGGGGGGACCCGGGAACCGATACGCAGTATTTT.

The V call is TRBV7-2, the J call TRBJ2-7; D gene unclear. The CDR3 loop spans 17 amino acids. V was cut by 0 bases and J by 2 bases, with 17 bases left in between. Germline V gene data show CDR1 as SGHTA and CDR2 as FQGNSA. Written as DNA, the CDR3 is TGTGCCAGCAGCTTAGCGAATAGTGCAGCGACGGCCTACGAGCAGTACTTC. Residues: CASSLANSAATAYEQYF.

This clonotype was seen many times. This chain connects TRBV29-1 to TRBJ1-1; 7 bases agree with TRBD1. CDR3 length equals 13 residues. The germline V gene encodes CDR1 SQVTM and CDR2 ANQGSEA. V was pared by 3 bases and J by 4 bases, with 5 bases of the junction left unmatched. This CDR3 is CSVERAGGTEAFF. The CDR3 region has the DNA TGCAGCGTTGAGAGGGCAGGGGGCACTGAAGCTTTCTTT.

In this sample, this clonotype turned up a few times. The chain employs TRBV5-4 and TRBJ2-3; 10 bases agree with TRBD1. The CDR3 loop spans 15 amino acids. Looked up from germline, CDR1 is SGHNT and CDR2 is YYREEE (reference sequence). V trimming: 4 bases; J trimming: 3 bases; junction bases outside the gene matches: 5. The CDR3 sequence: CASSPRDRGTDTQYF. As DNA, the CDR3 is TGTGCCAGCAGCCCAAGGGACAGGGGTACAGATACGCAGTATTTT.

This clonotype was recorded many times. The genes are TRBV18 and TRBJ2-7, with TRBD2 matching 10 bases. The CDR3 contains 14 residues. J was trimmed by 2 bases and V by 5 bases; bases with no gene match: 3. Per germline, CDR1 KGHSH and CDR2 LQKENI. The CDR3 sequence is CASSGAGGAYEQYF. The CDR3 region has the DNA TGTGCCAGCTCAGGAGCGGGAGGGGCCTACGAGCAGTACTTC. The variable domain in full, completed from reference TRBV18 and TRBJ2-7, reads NAGVMQNPRHLVRRRGQEARLRCSPMKGHSHVYWYRQLPEEGLKFMVYLQKENIIDESGMPKERFSAEFPKEGPSILRIQQVVRGDSAAYFCASSGAGGAYEQYFGPGTRLTVT.

The table lists this clonotype with a few counts. CDR3 bases: TGTGCCAGCAGCGCACAAGAGACCCAGTACTTC. Translating gives CASSAQETQYF. The V gene is TRBV7-9, the J gene TRBJ2-5, with D unclear. Germline CDR1 and CDR2: SEHNR and FQNEAQ (reference sequence). Trimming removed 5 bases at V and 2 bases at J, with 3 bases between. This CDR3 contains 11 residues.

The J gene is TRBJ2-5, the V gene TRBV5-1; D is tentatively TRBD1 or TRBD2 (6 bases each). Looked up from germline, CDR1 is SGHRS and CDR2 is YFSETQ. The CDR3 extends over 14 amino acids. Deletions cut 1 base from V and 5 bases from J, with 12 bases between. CDR3 coding DNA: TGCGCCAGCAGCTTGATCGGGGGCGGGGAGACCCAGTACTTC. This encodes CASSLIGGGETQYF.

In its sample, this clonotype was seen many times. The chain recombines TRBV12-3 or TRBV12-4 with TRBJ2-7; the match to TRBD1 covers 8 bases. After removal of 6 bases from V and 2 bases from J, the junction contained 12 bases not matched to a gene. The CDR3 contains 16 residues. Written as DNA, the CDR3 is TGTGCCAGCAGCTTACGGCGACAGGGGCGAGCCTACGAGCAGTACTTC. Its protein product is CASSLRRQGRAYEQYF.

The J gene is TRBJ1-1, the V gene TRBV5-6; TRBD1 matches 11 bases. Germline V gene sequence: CDR1 SGHDT, CDR2 YYEEEE. The CDR3 spans 14 residues. V dropped 3 bases and J dropped 5; count of bases not matched to a gene: 3. The CDR3 nucleotides read TGTGCCAGCAGCTGGACAGGGGGCAAAACTGAAGCTTTCTTT. Its translation: CASSWTGGKTEAFF. Complete variable domain (other parts from reference TRBV5-6 and TRBJ1-1): DAGVTQSPTHLIKTRGQQVTLRCSPKSGHDTVSWYQQALGQGPQFIFQYYEEEERQRGNFPDRFSGHQFPNYSSELNVNALLLGDSALYLCASSWTGGKTEAFFGQGTRLTVV.

Ten or more counts support this clonotype. The chain recombines TRBV29-1 with TRBJ1-1, with TRBD1 matching 8 bases. The CDR3 runs to 14 residues. The germline CDR1 and CDR2 sequences are SQVTM and ANQGSEA. J gave up 7 bases and V 1 base, and 8 bases lay outside the gene matches. In nucleotides, the CDR3 is TGCAGCGTTGAAGGGCCAGGGGGCGCGGGTGAAGCTTTCTTT. Translating it yields CSVEGPGGAGEAFF.

This clonotype was counted at least ten times. The V gene is TRBV6-4, the J gene TRBJ1-1; 8 bases are a match to TRBD1. The CDR3 contains 14 residues. Trimming took 3 bases from V and 8 from J; bases not matched to a gene: 8. CDR1 is MRHNA, CDR2 SNTAGT, per germline. CDR3 protein: CASSEGQGGSEAFF. The CDR3 DNA reads as TGTGCCAGCAGTGAAGGACAGGGTGGCTCCGAAGCTTTCTTT.

This clonotype has just a few counts. This chain links TRBV6-6 with TRBJ1-3; D perhaps matches TRBD1 (6 bases). Germline V gives CDR1 MNHNY, CDR2 SVGAGI (reference sequence). V lost 6 bases, J lost 1 base, and 10 bases lay in between. The CDR3 is 14 residues long. This CDR3 reads CASRNQGSGNTIYF. In DNA, the CDR3 is TGTGCCAGCAGAAATCAGGGGTCTGGAAACACCATATATTTT.

V and J are TRBV4-3 and TRBJ2-3; no firm D call. The germline CDR1 and CDR2 sequences are LGHNA and YSLEER. CDR3 length equals 15 residues. The ends were cut back, 4 bases at V and 2 bases at J, with 13 bases in the middle. The CDR3 loop reads CASSLAPKNTDTQYF. The CDR3, as DNA: TGCGCCAGCAGCCTCGCGCCCAAAAACACAGATACGCAGTATTTT.